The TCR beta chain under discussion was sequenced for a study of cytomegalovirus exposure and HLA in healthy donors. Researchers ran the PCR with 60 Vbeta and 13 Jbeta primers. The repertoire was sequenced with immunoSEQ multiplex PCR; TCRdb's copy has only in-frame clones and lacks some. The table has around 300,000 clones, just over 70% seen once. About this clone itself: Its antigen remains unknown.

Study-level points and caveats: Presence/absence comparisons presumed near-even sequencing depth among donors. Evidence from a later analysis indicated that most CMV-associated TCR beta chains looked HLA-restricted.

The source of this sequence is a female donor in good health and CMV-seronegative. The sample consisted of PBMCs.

The CDR3 is CASSLQGKGQETQYF. CDR3 DNA: TGTGCCAGCAGCTTACAGGGGAAGGGGCAAGAGACCCAGTACTTC. The rearrangement links TRBV5-6 to TRBJ2-5; 7 bases are shared with TRBD1. The CDR3 sequence is 15 residues long. Germline V gives CDR1 SGHDT, CDR2 YYEEEE. Trimming cost V 2 bases and J 2 bases; bases outside gene matches: 6. Complete variable domain (other parts from reference TRBV5-6 and TRBJ2-5): DAGVTQSPTHLIKTRGQQVTLRCSPKSGHDTVSWYQQALGQGPQFIFQYYEEEERQRGNFPDRFSGHQFPNYSSELNVNALLLGDSALYLCASSLQGKGQETQYFGPGTRLLVL.